This record looks at one T cell receptor beta chain sequence and its context. TCRdb keeps only in-frame clones here, not all; method: immunoSEQ multiplex PCR. The table includes 50,000 or so clones, roughly nine tenths detected once. These data originate in a study of T cell changes during pregnancy in multiple sclerosis. The germline V gene has CDR1 SGHRS and CDR2 YFSETQ. There are 18 residues in the CDR3. The trim removed 4 bases at V and 5 bases at J, leaving 15 bases unmatched. The chain uses TRBV5-1 and TRBJ2-5; 12 bases align to TRBD1. The input for sequencing was CD4+ T cells from peripheral blood mononuclear cells, taken after pregnancy. This clonotype originated in a female donor in good health, enrolled as a control in a pregnancy study. CDR3 amino acids: CASSQKLNPGTGGETQYF. The CDR3 nucleotides read TGCGCCAGCAGCCAAAAACTAAATCCCGGGACAGGGGGCGAGACCCAGTACTTC.